This TCR beta chain stems from a study of T cell repertoires in cytomegalovirus infection. Whole-study context: CMV infection plus the matching HLA type was flagged by public TCR beta signatures.

The study, taken as a whole, reports: Carriers of CMV plus the relevant HLA were identified by cumulative public TCR beta family frequency. The ex vivo response was dominated by HLA-C-restricted CMV-specific TCR beta clonotypes.

In TCRdb, the reads were re-called with MiXCR into one record per CDR3 protein. The sample lists 400,000 to 600,000 distinct CDR3 sequences; about 39% were seen once. Worth noting for this clonotype: No antigen is known for it.

The V end was cut by 7 bases, the J end by 8 bases, with 26 bases between. This CDR3 is built from 16 residues. Sequencing was performed on cultured PBMCs, taken from culture after CMV antigen stimulation. The sequence derives from a human donor in good health (CMV status not recorded). Some clones in this sample may be carry-over from other donors' samples. The V gene is TRBV12-3 or TRBV12-4, the J gene TRBJ1-2; possible D gene TRBD1, 5 bases. CDR3 region: CASTLPPATASRGYTF. DNA for the CDR3: TGTGCCAGCACCCTTCCCCCGGCGACAGCCTCTCGGGGCTACACCTTC.